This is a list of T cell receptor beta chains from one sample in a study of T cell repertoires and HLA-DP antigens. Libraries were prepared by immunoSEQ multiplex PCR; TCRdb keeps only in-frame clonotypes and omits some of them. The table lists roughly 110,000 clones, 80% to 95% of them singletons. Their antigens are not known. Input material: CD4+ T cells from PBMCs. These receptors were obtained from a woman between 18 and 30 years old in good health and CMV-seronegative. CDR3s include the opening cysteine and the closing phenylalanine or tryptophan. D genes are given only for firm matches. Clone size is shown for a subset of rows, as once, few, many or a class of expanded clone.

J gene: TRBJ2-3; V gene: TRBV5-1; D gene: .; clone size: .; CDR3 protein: CASSLSGRGLTDTQYF; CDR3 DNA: TGCGCCAGCAGCTTGTCCGGCAGAGGGCTCACAGATACGCAGTATTTT
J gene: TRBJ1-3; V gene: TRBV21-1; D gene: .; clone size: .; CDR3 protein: CASSKANDLHPGLCGNTIYF; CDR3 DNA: TGTGCCAGCAGCAAAGCGAATGATCTACACCCAGGACTTTGCGGAAACACCATATATTTT
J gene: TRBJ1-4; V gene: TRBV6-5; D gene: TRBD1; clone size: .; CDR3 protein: CASSTWDSLYEKLFF; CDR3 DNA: TGTGCCAGCAGTACCTGGGACAGCCTTTACGAAAAACTGTTTTTT
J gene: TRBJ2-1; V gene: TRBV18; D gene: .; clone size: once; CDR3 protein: CASSRNREPYNEQFF; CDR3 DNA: TGTGCCAGCTCACGTAACAGGGAACCCTACAATGAGCAGTTCTTC
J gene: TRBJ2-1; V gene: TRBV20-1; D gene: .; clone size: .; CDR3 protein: CSADKGGEQFF; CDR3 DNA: TGCAGTGCTGACAAGGGCGGTGAGCAGTTCTTC
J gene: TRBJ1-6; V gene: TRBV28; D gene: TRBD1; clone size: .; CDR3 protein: CASRTSGTGSIVYNSPLHF; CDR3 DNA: TGTGCCAGCAGAACATCCGGGACAGGGTCAATAGTGTATAATTCACCCCTCCACTTT
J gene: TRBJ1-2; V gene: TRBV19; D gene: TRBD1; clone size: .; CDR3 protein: CASSVTGDYGYTF; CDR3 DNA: TGTGCCAGTAGTGTCACAGGGGACTATGGCTACACCTTC
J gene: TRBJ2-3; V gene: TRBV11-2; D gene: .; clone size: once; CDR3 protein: CASSVTVIGNTDTQYF; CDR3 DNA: TGTGCCAGCAGCGTTACTGTTATTGGAAACACAGATACGCAGTATTTT
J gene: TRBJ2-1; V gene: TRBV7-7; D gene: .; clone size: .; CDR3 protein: CASGEQGGNEQFF; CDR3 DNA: TGTGCTAGTGGAGAACAGGGTGGGAATGAGCAGTTCTTC
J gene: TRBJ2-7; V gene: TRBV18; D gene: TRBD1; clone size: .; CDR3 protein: CASSPRTGTGASYEQYF; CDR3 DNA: TGTGCCAGCTCACCTCGTACCGGGACAGGGGCCTCCTACGAGCAGTACTTC
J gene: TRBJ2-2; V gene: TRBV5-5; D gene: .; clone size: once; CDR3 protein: CASSPAGYTGELFF; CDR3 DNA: TGTGCCAGCAGCCCGGCAGGGTACACCGGGGAGCTGTTTTTT
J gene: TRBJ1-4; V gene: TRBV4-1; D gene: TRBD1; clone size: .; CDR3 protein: CASSRLPGQGFEKLFF; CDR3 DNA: TGCGCCAGCAGCCGACTACCGGGACAGGGTTTTGAAAAACTGTTTTTT
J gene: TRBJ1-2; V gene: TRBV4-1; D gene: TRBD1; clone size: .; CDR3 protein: CASSQGLAGGHYGYTF; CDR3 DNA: TGCGCCAGCAGCCAAGGACTGGCAGGGGGCCACTATGGCTACACCTTC
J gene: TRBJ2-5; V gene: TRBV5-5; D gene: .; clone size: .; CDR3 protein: CASSLDSFQETQYF; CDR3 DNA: TGTGCCAGCAGCCTCGACAGCTTCCAAGAGACCCAGTACTTC
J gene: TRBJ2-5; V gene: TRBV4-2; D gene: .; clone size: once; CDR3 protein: CASSQEKFTSGAPRETQYF; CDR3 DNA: TGTGCCAGCAGCCAAGAGAAGTTTACCTCGGGAGCCCCTCGGGAGACCCAGTACTTC
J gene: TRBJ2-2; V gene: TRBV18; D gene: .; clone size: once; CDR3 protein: CASSPAGGLNTGELFF; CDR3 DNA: TGTGCCAGCTCGCCCGCCGGGGGACTGAACACCGGGGAGCTGTTTTTT
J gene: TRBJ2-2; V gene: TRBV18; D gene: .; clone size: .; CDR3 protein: CASSPRQGSTGELFF; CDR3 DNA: TGTGCCAGCTCACCGCGTCAGGGGAGCACCGGGGAGCTGTTTTTT
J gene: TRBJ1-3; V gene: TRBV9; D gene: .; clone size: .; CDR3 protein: CASSVGGVGNTIYF; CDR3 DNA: TGTGCCAGCAGCGTAGGGGGTGTTGGAAACACCATATATTTT
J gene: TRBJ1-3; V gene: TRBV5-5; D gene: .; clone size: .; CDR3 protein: CASSLEGKTGNTIYF; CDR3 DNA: TGTGCCAGCAGCTTGGAAGGCAAGACTGGAAACACCATATATTTT
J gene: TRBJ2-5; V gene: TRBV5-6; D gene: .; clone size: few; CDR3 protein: CASSLMGAGKETQYF; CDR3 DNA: TGTGCCAGCAGCTTGATGGGGGCGGGAAAAGAGACCCAGTACTTC
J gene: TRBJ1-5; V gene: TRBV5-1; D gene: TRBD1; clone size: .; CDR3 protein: CASSLEGASNQPQHF; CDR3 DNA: TGCGCCAGCAGCTTGGAGGGGGCTAGCAATCAGCCCCAGCATTTT
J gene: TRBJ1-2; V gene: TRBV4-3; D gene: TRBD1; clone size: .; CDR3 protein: CASSQAGTGTYGYTF; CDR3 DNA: TGCGCCAGCAGCCAAGCCGGGACAGGGACCTATGGCTACACCTTC
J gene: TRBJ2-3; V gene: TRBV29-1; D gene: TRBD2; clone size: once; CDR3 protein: CSVGTSTDTQYF; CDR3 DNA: TGCAGCGTTGGGACTAGTACAGATACGCAGTATTTT
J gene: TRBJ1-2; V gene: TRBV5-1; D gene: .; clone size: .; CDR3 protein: CASRLPGYGYTF; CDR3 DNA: TGCGCCAGCAGACTTCCAGGGTATGGCTACACCTTC
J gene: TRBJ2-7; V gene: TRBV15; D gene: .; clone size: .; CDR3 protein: CATSREYGKPSYEQYF; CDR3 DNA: TGTGCCACCAGCAGAGAGTATGGAAAGCCGTCCTACGAGCAGTACTTC
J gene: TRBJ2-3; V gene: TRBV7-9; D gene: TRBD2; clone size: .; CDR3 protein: CASSLVRLAGNTDTQYF; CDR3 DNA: TGTGCCAGCAGCTTAGTCCGACTAGCGGGGAATACAGATACGCAGTATTTT
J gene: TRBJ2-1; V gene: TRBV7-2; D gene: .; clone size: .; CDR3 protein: CASSLVASTSYNEQFF; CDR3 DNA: TGTGCCAGCAGCTTAGTCGCTAGCACCTCCTACAATGAGCAGTTCTTC
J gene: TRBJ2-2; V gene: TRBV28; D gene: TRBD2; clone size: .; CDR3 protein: CASSAGTSGGGELFF; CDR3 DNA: TGTGCCAGCAGTGCCGGGACTAGCGGAGGCGGGGAGCTGTTTTTT
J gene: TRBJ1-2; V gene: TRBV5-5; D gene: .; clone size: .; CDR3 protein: CASSFIITEEGYGYTF; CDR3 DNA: TGTGCCAGCAGCTTCATAATAACAGAAGAAGGCTATGGCTACACCTTC
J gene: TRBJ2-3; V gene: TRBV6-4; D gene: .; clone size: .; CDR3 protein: CASGAWGARTDTQYF; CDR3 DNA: TGTGCCAGCGGGGCTTGGGGGGCGCGCACAGATACGCAGTATTTT
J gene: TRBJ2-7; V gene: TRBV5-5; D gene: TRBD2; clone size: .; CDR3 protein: CASSRGLGAYEQYF; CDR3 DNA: TGTGCCAGCAGCCGGGGACTAGGGGCCTACGAGCAGTACTTC
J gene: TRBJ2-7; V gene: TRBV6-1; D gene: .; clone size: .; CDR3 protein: CASSAARSYNEQYF; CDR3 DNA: TGTGCCAGCAGTGCTGCCCGAAGTTACAACGAGCAGTACTTC
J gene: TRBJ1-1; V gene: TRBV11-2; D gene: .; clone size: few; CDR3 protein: CASSVSGQTEAFF; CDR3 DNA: TGTGCCAGCAGCGTCTCCGGGCAGACAGAAGCTTTCTTT
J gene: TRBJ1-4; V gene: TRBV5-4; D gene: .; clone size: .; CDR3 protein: CASSLRNREKLFF; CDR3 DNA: TGTGCCAGCAGCTTAAGAAATCGGGAAAAACTGTTTTTT
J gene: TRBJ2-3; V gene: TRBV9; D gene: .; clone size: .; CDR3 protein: CASSVSGHITSTDTQYF; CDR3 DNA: TGTGCCAGCAGCGTTAGCGGTCATATTACTAGCACAGATACGCAGTATTTT
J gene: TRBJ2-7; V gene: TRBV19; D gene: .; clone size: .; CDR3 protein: CASTQTRDSSYEQYF; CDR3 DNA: TGTGCCAGTACCCAGACACGCGATAGCTCCTACGAGCAGTACTTC
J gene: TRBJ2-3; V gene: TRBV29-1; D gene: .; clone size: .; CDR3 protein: CSVEGKGGDTQYF; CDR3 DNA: TGCAGCGTTGAAGGCAAGGGGGGAGATACGCAGTATTTT
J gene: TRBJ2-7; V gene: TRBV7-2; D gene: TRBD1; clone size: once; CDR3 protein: CASSLTGTGGSYEQYF; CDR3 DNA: TGTGCCAGCAGCTTAACCGGGACAGGGGGCAGCTACGAGCAGTACTTC
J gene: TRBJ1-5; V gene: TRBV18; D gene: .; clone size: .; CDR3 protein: CASSPQDQPQHF; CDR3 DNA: TGTGCCAGCTCACCACAAGATCAGCCCCAGCATTTT
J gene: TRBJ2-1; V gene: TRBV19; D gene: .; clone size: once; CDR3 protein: CASSPLGGSYNEQFF; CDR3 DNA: TGTGCCAGTAGTCCGTTGGGGGGCTCCTACAATGAGCAGTTCTTC
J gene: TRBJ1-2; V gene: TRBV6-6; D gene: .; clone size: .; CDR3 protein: CASSYDGLYGYTF; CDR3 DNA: TGTGCCAGCAGTTACGACGGCCTCTATGGCTACACCTTC
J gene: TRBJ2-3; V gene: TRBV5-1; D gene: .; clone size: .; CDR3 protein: CASSLGPSVSTDTQYF; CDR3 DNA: TGCGCCAGCAGCTTGGGACCTAGCGTAAGCACAGATACGCAGTATTTT
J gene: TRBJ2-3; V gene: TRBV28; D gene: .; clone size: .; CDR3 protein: CASSLFGPKVADTQYF; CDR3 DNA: TGTGCCAGCAGTCTCTTTGGGCCTAAGGTTGCAGATACGCAGTATTTT
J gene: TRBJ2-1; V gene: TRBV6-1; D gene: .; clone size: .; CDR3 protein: CASRIDRYPYNEQFF; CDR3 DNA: TGTGCCAGCAGGATAGACAGGTATCCCTACAATGAGCAGTTCTTC
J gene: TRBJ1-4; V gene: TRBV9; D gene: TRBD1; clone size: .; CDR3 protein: CASSTRQGGKEKLFF; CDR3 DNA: TGTGCCAGCAGCACCCGACAGGGAGGAAAGGAAAAACTGTTTTTT
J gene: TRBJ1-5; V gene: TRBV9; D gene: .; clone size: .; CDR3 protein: CASSVGHQLGQPQHF; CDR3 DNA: TGTGCCAGCAGCGTCGGACACCAGCTGGGTCAGCCCCAGCATTTT
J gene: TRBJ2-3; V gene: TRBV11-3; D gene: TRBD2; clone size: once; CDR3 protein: CASSPGLAGGTTDTQYF; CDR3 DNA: TGTGCCAGCAGCCCCGGACTAGCGGGGGGGACCACAGATACGCAGTATTTT
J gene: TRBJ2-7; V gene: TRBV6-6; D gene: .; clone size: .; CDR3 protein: CASSYLPWYEQYF; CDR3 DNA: TGTGCCAGCAGTTACCTCCCGTGGTACGAGCAGTACTTC
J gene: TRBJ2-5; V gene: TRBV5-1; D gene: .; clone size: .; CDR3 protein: CASSLASHIVQETQYF; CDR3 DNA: TGCGCCAGCAGCTTGGCCTCGCACATCGTGCAAGAGACCCAGTACTTC
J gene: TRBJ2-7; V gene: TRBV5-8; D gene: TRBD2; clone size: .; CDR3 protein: CASSLLAGESYEQYF; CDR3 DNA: TGTGCCAGCAGCTTGCTAGCGGGAGAGTCCTACGAGCAGTACTTC
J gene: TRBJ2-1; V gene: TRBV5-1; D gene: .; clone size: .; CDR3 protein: CASSLVRAPYNEQFF; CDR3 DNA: TGCGCCAGCAGCTTGGTGCGGGCTCCCTACAATGAGCAGTTCTTC
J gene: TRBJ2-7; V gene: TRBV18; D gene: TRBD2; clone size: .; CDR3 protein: CASSPEGGYEQYF; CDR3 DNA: TGTGCCAGCTCACCAGAGGGAGGGTATGAGCAGTACTTC
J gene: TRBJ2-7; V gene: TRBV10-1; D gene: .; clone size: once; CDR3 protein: CASSESAGTSYEQYF; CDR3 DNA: TGCGCCAGCAGTGAGTCTGCGGGAACCTCCTACGAGCAGTACTTC